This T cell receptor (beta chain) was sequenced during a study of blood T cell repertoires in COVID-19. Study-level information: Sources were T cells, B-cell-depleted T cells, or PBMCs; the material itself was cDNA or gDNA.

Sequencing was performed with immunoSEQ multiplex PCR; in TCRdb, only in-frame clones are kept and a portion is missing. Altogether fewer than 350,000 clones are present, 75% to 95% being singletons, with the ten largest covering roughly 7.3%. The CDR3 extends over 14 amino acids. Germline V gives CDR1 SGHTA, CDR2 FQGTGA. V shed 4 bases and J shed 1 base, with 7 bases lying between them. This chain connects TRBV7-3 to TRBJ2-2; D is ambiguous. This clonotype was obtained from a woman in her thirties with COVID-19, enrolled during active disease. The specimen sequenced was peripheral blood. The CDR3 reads CASSYQRNTGELFF. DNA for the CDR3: TGTGCCAGCAGCTACCAGCGGAACACCGGGGAGCTGTTTTTT.